This passage covers 6 T cell receptor beta chains from one sample sequenced in a study of blood T cell repertoires in COVID-19. The repertoire was sequenced with immunoSEQ multiplex PCR; TCRdb's copy has only in-frame clones and lacks some. The sample includes about 250,000 clones, 70% to 85% seen only once; the top ten take over 7.5%. Sequencing was carried out using peripheral blood. The receptors derive from a man of 80 years or more with acute or convalescent COVID-19.

V and J are TRBV4-2 and TRBJ2-3; tentatively, D is TRBD2 (6 bases). This CDR3 is built from 17 residues. Germline CDR1 and CDR2: LGHNA and YNFKEQ. Trimming cost V 0 bases and J 1 base, with 14 bases left between them. For the CDR3, the DNA is TGTGCCAGCAGCCAAGATAACTGGGGACTGGGCACAGATACGCAGTATTTT. Its protein is CASSQDNWGLGTDTQYF.

The CDR3 loop reads CSVAGGDYGYTF. The CDR3 region has the DNA TGCAGCGTTGCAGGGGGCGACTATGGCTACACCTTC. The rearrangement uses TRBV29-1 and TRBJ1-2; 8 bases line up with TRBD1. Per the germline V gene, CDR1 is SQVTM and CDR2 is ANQGSEA. The junction had 1 base not matched to a gene; V was cut back by 4 bases and J by 3 bases. The CDR3 length is 12 residues.

For the CDR3, the DNA is TGTGCCAGCAGCAAGACAGCCACAGATACGCAGTATTTT. Translation gives CASSKTATDTQYF. This chain connects TRBV28 to TRBJ2-3; weak D call: TRBD1 (5 bases). CDR1 and CDR2 from the germline V gene are MDHEN and SYDVKM. The CDR3 runs to 13 residues. With 6 bases removed from V and 2 bases from J, the gap between germline ends came to 9 bases. The entire variable domain, with the rest obtained from reference TRBV28 and TRBJ2-3, is as follows: DVKVTQSSRYLVKRTGEKVFLECVQDMDHENMFWYRQDPGLGLRLIYFSYDVKMKEKGDIPEGYSVSREKKERFSLILESASTNQTSMYLCASSKTATDTQYFGPGTRLTVL.

The genes are TRBV28 and TRBJ1-2, with D tentatively TRBD1 (5 bases). Germline CDR1 and CDR2: MDHEN and SYDVKM. With 7 bases removed from V and 8 bases from J, the gap between germline ends came to 20 bases. This CDR3 has 14 residues. Here the CDR3 DNA reads TGTGCCAGCACCCCGAGGGGAGGGCCTCGGGGCTACACCTTC. Residues: CASTPRGGPRGYTF.

For the CDR3, the DNA is TGTGCCATCAGTGATCGGGGGGCGAGCGAGCAGTACTTC. It is translated as CAISDRGASEQYF. The chain uses TRBV10-3 and TRBJ2-7; D is possibly TRBD2 (7 bases). The CDR3 extends over 13 amino acids. V lost 3 bases to trimming and J lost 6 bases, with 12 bases between them. Per the germline V gene, CDR1 is ENHRY and CDR2 is SYGVKD.

The J gene is TRBJ2-7, the V gene TRBV5-1, with 9 bases fitting TRBD2. The CDR3 runs to 14 residues. Unmatched junction bases numbered 3, after V lost 2 bases and J lost 3 bases. CDR1 is SGHRS, CDR2 YFSETQ, per germline. The CDR3 DNA is TGCGCCAGCAGCTTCAGCGGGAGGAACTACGAGCAGTACTTC. Its protein product is CASSFSGRNYEQYF.